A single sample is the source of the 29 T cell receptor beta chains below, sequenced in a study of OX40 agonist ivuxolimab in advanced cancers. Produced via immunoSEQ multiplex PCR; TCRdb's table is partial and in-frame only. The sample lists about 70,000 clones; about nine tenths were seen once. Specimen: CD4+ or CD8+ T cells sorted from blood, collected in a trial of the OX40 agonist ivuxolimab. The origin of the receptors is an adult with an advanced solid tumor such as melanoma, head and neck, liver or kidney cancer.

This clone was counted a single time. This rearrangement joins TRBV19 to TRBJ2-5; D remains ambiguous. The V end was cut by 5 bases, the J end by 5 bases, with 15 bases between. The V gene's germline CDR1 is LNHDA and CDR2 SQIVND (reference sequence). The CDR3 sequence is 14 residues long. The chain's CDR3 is CASSLNQGLETQYF. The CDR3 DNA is TGTGCCAGTAGTCTAAACCAAGGGCTCGAGACCCAGTACTTC.

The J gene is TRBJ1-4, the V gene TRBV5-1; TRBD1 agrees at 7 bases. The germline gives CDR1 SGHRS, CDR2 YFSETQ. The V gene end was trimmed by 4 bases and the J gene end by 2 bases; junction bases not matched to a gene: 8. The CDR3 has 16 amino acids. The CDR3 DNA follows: TGCGCCAGCAGCAGGGGCACAGGGGCGACTAATGAAAAACTGTTTTTT. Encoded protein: CASSRGTGATNEKLFF.

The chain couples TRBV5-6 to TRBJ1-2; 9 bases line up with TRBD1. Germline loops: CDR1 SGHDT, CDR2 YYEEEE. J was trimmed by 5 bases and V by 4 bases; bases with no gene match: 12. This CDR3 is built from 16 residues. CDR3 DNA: TGTGCCAGCAGCCGCCTGGACAGGGGCACGGGGTATGGCTACACCTTC. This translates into CASSRLDRGTGYGYTF. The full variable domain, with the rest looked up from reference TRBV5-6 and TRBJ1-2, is DAGVTQSPTHLIKTRGQQVTLRCSPKSGHDTVSWYQQALGQGPQFIFQYYEEEERQRGNFPDRFSGHQFPNYSSELNVNALLLGDSALYLCASSRLDRGTGYGYTFGSGTRLTVV.

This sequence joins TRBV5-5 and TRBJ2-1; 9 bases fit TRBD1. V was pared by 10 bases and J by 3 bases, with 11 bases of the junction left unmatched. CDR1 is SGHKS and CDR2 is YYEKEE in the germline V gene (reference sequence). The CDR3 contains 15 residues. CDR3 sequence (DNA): TGTGCCTCAAGCGGACAGGGGACAAACTACAATGAGCAGTTCTTC. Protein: CASSGQGTNYNEQFF.

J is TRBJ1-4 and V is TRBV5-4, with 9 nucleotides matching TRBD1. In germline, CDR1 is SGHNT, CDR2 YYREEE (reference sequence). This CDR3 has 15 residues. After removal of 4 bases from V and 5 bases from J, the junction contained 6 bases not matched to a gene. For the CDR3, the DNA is TGTGCCAGCAGCCCGGACAGGGGCGGGAATGAAAAACTGTTTTTT. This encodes CASSPDRGGNEKLFF.

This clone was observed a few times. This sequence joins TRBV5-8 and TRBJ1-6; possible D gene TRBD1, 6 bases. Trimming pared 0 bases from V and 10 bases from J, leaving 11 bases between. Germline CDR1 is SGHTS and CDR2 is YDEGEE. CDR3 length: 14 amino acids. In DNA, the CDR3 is TGTGCCAGCAGCTTGGCGTGGGGGGGCTCACCCCTCCACTTT. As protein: CASSLAWGGSPLHF.

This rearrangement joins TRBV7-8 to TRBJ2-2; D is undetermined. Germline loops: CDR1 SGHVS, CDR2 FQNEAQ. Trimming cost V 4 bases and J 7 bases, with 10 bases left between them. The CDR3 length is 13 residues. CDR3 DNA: TGTGCCAGCAGCTCCCATCAGGTCGGGGAGCTGTTTTTT. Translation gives CASSSHQVGELFF.

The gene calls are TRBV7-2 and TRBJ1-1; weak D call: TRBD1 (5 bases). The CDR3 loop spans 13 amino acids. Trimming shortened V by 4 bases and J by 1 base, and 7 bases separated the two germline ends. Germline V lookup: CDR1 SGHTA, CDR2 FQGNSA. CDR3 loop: CASSSQENTEAFF. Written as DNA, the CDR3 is TGTGCCAGCAGCTCACAGGAGAACACTGAAGCTTTCTTT.

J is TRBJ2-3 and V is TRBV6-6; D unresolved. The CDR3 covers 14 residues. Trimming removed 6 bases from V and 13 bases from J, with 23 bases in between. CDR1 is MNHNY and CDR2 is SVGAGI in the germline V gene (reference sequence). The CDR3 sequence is CASRIQRGAAVKYF. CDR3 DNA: TGTGCCAGCAGAATCCAAAGAGGCGCTGCTGTTAAGTATTTT.

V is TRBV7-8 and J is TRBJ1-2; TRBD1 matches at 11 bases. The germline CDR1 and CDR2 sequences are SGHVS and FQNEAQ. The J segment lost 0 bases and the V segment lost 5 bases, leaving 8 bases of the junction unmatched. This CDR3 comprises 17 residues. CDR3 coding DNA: TGTGCCAGCAGCCCATACCGGGACAGGGGGTCTAACTATGGCTACACCTTC. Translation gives CASSPYRDRGSNYGYTF.

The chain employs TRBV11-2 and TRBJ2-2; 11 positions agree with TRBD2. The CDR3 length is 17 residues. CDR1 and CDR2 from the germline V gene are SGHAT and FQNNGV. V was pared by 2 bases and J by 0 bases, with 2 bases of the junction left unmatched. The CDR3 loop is CASSLLAGGANTGELFF. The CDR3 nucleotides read TGTGCCAGCAGCTTACTAGCGGGGGGCGCGAACACCGGGGAGCTGTTTTTT.

This chain's CDR3 is CAWSGQAGGYTF. The CDR3 DNA sequence: TGTGCCTGGAGTGGACAGGCTGGTGGCTACACCTTC. The rearrangement joins TRBV30 to TRBJ1-2; maybe TRBD1 (6 bases). Trimming pared 1 base from V and 7 bases from J, leaving 10 bases between. Germline lookup yields CDR1 GTSNPN and CDR2 SVGIG (reference sequence). This CDR3 spans 12 amino acids.

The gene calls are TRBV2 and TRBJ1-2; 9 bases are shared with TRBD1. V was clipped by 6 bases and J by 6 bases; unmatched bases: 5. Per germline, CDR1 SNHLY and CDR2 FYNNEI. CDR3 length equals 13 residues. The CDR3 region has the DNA TGTGCCAGCAGAATCGGACAGGGGAATGGCTACACCTTC. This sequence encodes CASRIGQGNGYTF.

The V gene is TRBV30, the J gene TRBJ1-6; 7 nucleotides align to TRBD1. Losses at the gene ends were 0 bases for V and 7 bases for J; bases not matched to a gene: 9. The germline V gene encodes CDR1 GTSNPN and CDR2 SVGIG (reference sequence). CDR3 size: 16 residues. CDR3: CAWSVGLTGKNSPLHF. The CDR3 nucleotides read TGTGCCTGGAGTGTTGGATTGACAGGGAAGAATTCACCCCTCCACTTT.

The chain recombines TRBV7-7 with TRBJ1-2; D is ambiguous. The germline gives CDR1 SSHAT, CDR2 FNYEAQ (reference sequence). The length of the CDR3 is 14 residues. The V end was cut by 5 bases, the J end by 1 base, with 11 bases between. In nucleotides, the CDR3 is TGTGCCAGCAGCCCAACACCGTTTAACTATGGCTACACCTTC. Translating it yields CASSPTPFNYGYTF.

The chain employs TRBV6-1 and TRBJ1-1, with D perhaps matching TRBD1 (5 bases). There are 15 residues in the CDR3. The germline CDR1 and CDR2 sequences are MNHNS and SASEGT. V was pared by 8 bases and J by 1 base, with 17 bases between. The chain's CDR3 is CASGGKGGRNTEAFF. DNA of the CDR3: TGTGCCAGCGGGGGGAAGGGCGGAAGGAACACTGAAGCTTTCTTT.

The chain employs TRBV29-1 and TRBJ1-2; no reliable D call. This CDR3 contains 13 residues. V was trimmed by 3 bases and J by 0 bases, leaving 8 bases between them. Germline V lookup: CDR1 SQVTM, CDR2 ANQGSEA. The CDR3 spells CSVDRGSNYGYTF. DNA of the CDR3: TGCAGCGTTGACCGGGGTTCTAACTATGGCTACACCTTC.

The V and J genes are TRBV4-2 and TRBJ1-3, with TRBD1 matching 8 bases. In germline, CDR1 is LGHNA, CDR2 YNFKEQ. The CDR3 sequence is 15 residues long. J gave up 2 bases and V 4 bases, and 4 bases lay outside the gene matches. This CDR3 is CASSPDRAAGNTIYF. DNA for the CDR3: TGTGCCAGCAGCCCGGACAGGGCTGCTGGAAACACCATATATTTT.

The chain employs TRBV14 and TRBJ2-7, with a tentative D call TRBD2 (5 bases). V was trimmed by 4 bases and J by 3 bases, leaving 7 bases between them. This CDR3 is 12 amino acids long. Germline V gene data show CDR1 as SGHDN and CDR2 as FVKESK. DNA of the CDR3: TGTGCCAGCAGCCCCCGGGGCTACGAGCAGTACTTC. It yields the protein CASSPRGYEQYF.

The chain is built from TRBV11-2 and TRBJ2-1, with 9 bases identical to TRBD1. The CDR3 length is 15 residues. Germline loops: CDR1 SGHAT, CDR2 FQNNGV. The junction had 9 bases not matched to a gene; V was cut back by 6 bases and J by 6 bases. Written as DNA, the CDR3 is TGTGCCAGCAGACCGCGGGGACAGGGCGGCAATGAGCAGTTCTTC. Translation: CASRPRGQGGNEQFF.

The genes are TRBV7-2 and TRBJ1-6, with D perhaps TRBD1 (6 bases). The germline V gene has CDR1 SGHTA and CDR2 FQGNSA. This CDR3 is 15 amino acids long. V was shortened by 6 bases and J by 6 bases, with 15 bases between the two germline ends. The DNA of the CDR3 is TGTGCCAGCAGGTCCGCCGGGGGCCCTAATTCACCCCTCCACTTT. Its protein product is CASRSAGGPNSPLHF.

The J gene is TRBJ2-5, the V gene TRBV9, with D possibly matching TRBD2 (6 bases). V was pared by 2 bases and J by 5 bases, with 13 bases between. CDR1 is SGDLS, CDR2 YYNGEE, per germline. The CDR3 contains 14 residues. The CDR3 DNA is TGTGCCAGCAGCGTCGGACTTGGGGGGGAGACCCAGTACTTC. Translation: CASSVGLGGETQYF.

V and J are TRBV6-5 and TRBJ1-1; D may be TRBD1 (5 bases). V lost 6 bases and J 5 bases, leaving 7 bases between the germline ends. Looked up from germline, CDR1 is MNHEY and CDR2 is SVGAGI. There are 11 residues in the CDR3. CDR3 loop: CASSQGTEAFF. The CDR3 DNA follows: TGTGCCAGCAGCCAGGGTACTGAAGCTTTCTTT.

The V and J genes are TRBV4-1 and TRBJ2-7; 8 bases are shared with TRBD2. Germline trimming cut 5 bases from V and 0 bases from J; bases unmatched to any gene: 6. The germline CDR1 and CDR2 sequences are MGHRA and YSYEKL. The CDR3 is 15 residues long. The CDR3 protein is CASSYDSGGSYEQYF. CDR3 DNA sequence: TGCGCCAGCAGCTACGACAGCGGGGGCTCCTACGAGCAGTACTTC.

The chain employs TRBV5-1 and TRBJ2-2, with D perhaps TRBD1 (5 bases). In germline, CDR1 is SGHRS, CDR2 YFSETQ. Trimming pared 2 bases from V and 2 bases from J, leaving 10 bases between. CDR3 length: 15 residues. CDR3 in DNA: TGCGCCAGCAGCTTAGAAGGGGCCAACACCGGGGAGCTGTTTTTT. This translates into CASSLEGANTGELFF.

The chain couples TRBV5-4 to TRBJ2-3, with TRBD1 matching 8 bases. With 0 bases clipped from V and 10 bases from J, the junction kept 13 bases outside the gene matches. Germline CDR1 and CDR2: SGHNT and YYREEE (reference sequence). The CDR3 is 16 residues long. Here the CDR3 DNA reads TGTGCCAGCAGCTTGGACGGGACAGGTCGGCAGTATGCGCAGTATTTT. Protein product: CASSLDGTGRQYAQYF.

The CDR3 bases are TGTGCCAGCTCCAGTGTCCCCGGGGTTGGGGACGAGCAGTACTTC. Its protein is CASSSVPGVGDEQYF. The chain employs TRBV7-2 and TRBJ2-7; maybe TRBD2 (5 bases). The length of the CDR3 is 15 residues. CDR1 SGHTA and CDR2 FQGNSA come from the germline V gene. V was pared by 8 bases and J by 5 bases, with 22 bases between.

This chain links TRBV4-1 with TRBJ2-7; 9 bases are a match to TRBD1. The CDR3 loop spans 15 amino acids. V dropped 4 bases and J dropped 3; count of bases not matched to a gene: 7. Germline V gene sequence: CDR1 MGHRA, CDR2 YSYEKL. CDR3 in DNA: TGCGCCAGCAGCCGGGGACAGGGTGTTTTCTACGAGCAGTACTTC. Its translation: CASSRGQGVFYEQYF.

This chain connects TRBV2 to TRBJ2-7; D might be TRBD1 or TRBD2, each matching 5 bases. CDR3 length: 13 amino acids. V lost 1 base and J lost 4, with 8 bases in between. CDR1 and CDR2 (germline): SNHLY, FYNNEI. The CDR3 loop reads CASSEGGEYEQYF. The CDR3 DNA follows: TGTGCCAGCAGTGAAGGAGGGGAGTACGAGCAGTACTTC. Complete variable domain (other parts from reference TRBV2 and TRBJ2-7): EPEVTQTPSHQVTQMGQEVILRCVPISNHLYFYWYRQILGQKVEFLVSFYNNEISEKSEIFDDQFSVERPDGSNFTLKIRSTKLEDSAMYFCASSEGGEYEQYFGPGTRLTVT.